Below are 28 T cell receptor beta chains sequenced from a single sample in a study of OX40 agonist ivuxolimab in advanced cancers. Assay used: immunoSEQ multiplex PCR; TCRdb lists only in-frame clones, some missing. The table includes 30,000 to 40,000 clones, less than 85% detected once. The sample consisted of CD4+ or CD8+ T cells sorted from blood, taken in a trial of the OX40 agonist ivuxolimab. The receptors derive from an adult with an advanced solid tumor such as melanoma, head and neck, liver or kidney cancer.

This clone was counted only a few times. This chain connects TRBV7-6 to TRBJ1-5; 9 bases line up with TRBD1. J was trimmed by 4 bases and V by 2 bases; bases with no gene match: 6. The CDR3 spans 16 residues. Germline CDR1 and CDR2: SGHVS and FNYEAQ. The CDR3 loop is CASSLNTGGGNQPQHF. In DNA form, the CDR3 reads TGTGCCAGCAGCTTAAATACAGGGGGCGGTAATCAGCCCCAGCATTTT.

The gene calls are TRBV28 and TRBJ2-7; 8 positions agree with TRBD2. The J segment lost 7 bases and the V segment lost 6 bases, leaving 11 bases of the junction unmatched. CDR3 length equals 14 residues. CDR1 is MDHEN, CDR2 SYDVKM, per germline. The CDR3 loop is CASSWSGGTSEQYF. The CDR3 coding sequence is TGTGCCAGCAGCTGGTCGGGGGGGACCTCGGAGCAGTACTTC.

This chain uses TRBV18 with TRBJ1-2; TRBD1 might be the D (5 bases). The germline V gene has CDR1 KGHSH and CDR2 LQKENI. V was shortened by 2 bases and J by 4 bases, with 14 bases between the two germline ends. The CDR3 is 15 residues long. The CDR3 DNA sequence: TGTGCCAGCTCACCAAGGGAGGGGCTCGGCTATGGCTACACCTTC. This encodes CASSPREGLGYGYTF. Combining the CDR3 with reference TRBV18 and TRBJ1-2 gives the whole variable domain NAGVMQNPRHLVRRRGQEARLRCSPMKGHSHVYWYRQLPEEGLKFMVYLQKENIIDESGMPKERFSAEFPKEGPSILRIQQVVRGDSAAYFCASSPREGLGYGYTFGSGTRLTVV.

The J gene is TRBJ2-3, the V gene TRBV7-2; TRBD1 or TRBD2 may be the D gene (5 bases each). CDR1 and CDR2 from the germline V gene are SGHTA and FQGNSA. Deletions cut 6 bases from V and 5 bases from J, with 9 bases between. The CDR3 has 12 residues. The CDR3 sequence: CASRGGGDTQYF. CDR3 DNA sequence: TGTGCCAGCAGGGGTGGGGGAGATACGCAGTATTTT.

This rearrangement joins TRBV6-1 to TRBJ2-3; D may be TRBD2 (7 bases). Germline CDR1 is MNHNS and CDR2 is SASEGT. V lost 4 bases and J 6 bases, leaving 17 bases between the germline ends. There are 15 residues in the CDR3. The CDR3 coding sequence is TGTGCCAGCAGTGGATCCGAGGGGGGGGCTGATACGCAGTATTTT. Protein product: CASSGSEGGADTQYF.

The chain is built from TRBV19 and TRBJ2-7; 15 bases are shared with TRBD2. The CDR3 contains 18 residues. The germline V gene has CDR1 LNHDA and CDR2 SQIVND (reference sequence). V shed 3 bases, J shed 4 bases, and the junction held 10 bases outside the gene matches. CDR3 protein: CASSIRTSGGAETYEQYF. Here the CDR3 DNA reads TGTGCCAGTAGTATTCGGACTAGCGGGGGGGCCGAAACTTACGAGCAGTACTTC. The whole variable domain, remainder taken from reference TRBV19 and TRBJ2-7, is DGGITQSPKYLFRKEGQNVTLSCEQNLNHDAMYWYRQDPGQGLRLIYYSQIVNDFQKGDIAEGYSVSREKKESFPLTVTSAQKNPTAFYLCASSIRTSGGAETYEQYFGPGTRLTVT.

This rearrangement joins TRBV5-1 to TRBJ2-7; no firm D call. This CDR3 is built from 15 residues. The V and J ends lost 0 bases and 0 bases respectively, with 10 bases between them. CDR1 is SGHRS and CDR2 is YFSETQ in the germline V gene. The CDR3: CASSLGLPSSYEQYF. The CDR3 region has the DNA TGCGCCAGCAGCTTGGGATTGCCTAGCTCCTACGAGCAGTACTTC.

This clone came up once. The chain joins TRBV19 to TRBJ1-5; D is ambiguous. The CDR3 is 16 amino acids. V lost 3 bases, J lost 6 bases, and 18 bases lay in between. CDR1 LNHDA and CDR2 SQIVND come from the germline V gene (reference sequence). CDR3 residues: CASSIPSIQGIQPQHF. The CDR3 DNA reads TGTGCCAGTAGTATCCCTAGTATACAAGGCATTCAGCCCCAGCATTTT.

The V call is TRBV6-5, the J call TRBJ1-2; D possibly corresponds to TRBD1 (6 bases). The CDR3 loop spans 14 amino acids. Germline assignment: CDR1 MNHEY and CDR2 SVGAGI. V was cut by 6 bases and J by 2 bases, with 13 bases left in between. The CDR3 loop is CASSSTGINYGYTF. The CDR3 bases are TGTGCCAGCAGCTCAACAGGGATAAACTATGGCTACACCTTC.

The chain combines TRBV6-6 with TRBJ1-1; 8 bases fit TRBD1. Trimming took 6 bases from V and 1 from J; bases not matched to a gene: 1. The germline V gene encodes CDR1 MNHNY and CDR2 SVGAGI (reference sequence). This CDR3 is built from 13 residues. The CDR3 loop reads CASRQGGNTEAFF. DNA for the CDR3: TGTGCCAGCAGACAGGGGGGGAACACTGAAGCTTTCTTT.

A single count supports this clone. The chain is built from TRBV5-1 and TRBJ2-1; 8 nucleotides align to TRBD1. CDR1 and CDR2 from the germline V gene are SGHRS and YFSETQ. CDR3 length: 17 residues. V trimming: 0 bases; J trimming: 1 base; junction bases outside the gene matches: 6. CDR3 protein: CASSLAKQGGSYNEQFF. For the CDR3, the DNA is TGCGCCAGCAGCTTGGCCAAACAGGGGGGTTCCTACAATGAGCAGTTCTTC.

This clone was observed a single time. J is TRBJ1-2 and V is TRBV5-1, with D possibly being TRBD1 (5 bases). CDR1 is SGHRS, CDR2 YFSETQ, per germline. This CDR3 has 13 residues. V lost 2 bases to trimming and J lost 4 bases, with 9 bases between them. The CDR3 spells CASSLDSGYGYTF. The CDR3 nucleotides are TGCGCCAGCAGCTTAGACAGTGGCTATGGCTACACCTTC.

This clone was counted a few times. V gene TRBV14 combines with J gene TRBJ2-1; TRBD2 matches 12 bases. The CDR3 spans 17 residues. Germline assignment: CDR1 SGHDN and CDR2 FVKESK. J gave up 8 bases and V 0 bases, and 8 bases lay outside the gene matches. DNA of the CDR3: TGTGCCAGCAGCCAAGATAGGGCTAGCGGGGGGGGTTATGAGCAGTTCTTC. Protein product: CASSQDRASGGGYEQFF.

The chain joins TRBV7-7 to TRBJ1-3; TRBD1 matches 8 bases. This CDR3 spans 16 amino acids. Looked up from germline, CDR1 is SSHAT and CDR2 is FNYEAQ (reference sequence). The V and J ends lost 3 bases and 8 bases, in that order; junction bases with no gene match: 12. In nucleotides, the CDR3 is TGTGCCAGCAGCTTGTACCCGACAGGGGTAGGGGACACCATATATTTT. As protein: CASSLYPTGVGDTIYF.

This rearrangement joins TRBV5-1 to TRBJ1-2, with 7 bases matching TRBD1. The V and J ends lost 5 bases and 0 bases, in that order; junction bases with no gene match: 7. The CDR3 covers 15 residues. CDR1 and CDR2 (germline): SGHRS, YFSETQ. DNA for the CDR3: TGCGCCAGCAGGTCTGAGACAGGGTCTAACTATGGCTACACCTTC. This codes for CASRSETGSNYGYTF.

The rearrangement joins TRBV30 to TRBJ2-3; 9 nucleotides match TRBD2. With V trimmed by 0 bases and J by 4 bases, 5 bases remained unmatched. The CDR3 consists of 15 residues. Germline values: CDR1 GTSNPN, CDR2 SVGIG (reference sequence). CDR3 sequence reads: CAWSVGSGGPDTQYF. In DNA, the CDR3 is TGTGCCTGGAGTGTAGGTAGCGGGGGTCCAGATACGCAGTATTTT.

The CDR3 is CASSQHPFMNTEAFF. The CDR3 region has the DNA TGCGCCAGCAGCCAACACCCGTTCATGAACACTGAAGCTTTCTTT. The V and J genes are TRBV5-1 and TRBJ1-1, with D uncertain. Trimming removed 4 bases from V and 0 bases from J, with 13 bases in between. The germline CDR1 and CDR2 sequences are SGHRS and YFSETQ. The CDR3 consists of 15 residues.

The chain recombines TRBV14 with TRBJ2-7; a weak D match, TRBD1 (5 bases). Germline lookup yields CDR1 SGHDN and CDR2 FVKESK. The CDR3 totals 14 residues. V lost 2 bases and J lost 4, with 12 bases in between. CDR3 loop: CASSQWGLTYEQYF. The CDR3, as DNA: TGTGCCAGCAGCCAATGGGGCCTTACGTACGAGCAGTACTTC.

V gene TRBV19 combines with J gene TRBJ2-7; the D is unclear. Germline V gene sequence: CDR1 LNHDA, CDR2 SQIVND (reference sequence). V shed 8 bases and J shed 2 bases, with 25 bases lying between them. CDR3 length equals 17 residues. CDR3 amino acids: CASWIQGWGFETYEQYF. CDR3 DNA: TGTGCCAGTTGGATTCAAGGGTGGGGATTTGAGACCTACGAGCAGTACTTC.

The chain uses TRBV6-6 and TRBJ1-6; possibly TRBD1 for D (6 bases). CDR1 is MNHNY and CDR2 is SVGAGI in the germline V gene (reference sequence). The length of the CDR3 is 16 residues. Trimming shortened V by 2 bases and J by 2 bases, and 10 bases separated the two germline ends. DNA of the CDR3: TGTGCCAGCAGTTACGGGGGGCCCGCCTATAATTCACCCCTCCACTTT. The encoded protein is CASSYGGPAYNSPLHF.

The CDR3 nucleotides are TGCGCCAGCAGCCTGTCCGGGACAAAGAACACTGAAGCTTTCTTT. Translating it yields CASSLSGTKNTEAFF. The chain joins TRBV5-1 to TRBJ1-1; D is perhaps TRBD1 (6 bases). The length of the CDR3 is 15 residues. Germline CDR1 SGHRS, CDR2 YFSETQ. V gave up 4 bases and J gave up 1 base, with 14 bases separating them. The variable domain in full, with the rest retrieved from reference TRBV5-1 and TRBJ1-1, is KAGVTQTPRYLIKTRGQQVTLSCSPISGHRSVSWYQQTPGQGLQFLFEYFSETQRNKGNFPGRFSGRQFSNSRSEMNVSTLELGDSALYLCASSLSGTKNTEAFFGQGTRLTVV.

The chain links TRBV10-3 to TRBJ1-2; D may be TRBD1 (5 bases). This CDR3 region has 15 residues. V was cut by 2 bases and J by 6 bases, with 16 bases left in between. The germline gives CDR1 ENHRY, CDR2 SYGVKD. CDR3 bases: TGTGCCATCAGTGAGGACAGTGAAATGGATAATGGCTACACCTTC. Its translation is CAISEDSEMDNGYTF.

The CDR3 DNA reads as TGCGCCAGCAGCCAAGATAAGTGGCTAACTAGCGGGGGGCAACAATACACAGATACGCAGTATTTT. Its translation: CASSQDKWLTSGGQQYTDTQYF. The genes are TRBV4-1 and TRBJ2-3, with 12 bases identical to TRBD2. V shed 0 bases, J shed 2 bases, and the junction held 18 bases outside the gene matches. CDR1 is MGHRA and CDR2 is YSYEKL in the germline V gene. CDR3 length: 22 amino acids.

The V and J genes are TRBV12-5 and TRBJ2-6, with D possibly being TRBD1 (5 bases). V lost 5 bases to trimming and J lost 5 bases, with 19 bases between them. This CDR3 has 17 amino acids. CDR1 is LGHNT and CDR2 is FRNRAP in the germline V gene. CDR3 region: CASGGSIGQSRANVLTF. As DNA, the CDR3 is TGTGCTAGTGGTGGATCCATAGGACAAAGTCGGGCCAACGTCCTGACTTTC. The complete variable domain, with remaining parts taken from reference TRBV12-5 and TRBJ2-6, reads DARVTQTPRHKVTEMGQEVTMRCQPILGHNTVFWYRQTMMQGLELLAYFRNRAPLDDSGMPKDRFSAEMPDATLATLKIQPSEPRDSAVYFCASGGSIGQSRANVLTFGAGSRLTVL.

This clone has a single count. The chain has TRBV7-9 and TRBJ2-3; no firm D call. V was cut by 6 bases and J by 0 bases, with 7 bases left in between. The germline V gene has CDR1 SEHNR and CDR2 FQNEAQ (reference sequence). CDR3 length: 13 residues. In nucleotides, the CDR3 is TGTGCCAGCAGTTTGGATAGCACAGATACGCAGTATTTT. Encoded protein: CASSLDSTDTQYF.

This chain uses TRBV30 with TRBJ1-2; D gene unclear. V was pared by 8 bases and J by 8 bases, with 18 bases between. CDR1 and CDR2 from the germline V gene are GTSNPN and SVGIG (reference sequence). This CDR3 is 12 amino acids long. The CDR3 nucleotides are TGTGCCCGTCACCTCCGGAACTTCGGCTACACCTTC. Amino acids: CARHLRNFGYTF.

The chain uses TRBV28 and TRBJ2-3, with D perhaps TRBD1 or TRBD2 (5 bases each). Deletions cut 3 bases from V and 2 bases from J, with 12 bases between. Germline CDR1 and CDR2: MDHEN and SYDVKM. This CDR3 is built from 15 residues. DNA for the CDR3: TGTGCCAGCAGTTTCGGGGCGGTTCACACAGATACGCAGTATTTT. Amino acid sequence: CASSFGAVHTDTQYF. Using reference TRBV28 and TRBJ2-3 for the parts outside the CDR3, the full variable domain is DVKVTQSSRYLVKRTGEKVFLECVQDMDHENMFWYRQDPGLGLRLIYFSYDVKMKEKGDIPEGYSVSREKKERFSLILESASTNQTSMYLCASSFGAVHTDTQYFGPGTRLTVL.

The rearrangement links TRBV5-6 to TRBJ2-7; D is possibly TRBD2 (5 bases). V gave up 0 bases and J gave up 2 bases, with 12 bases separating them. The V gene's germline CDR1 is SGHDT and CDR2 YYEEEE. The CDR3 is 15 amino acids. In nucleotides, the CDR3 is TGTGCCAGCAGCTTGGACCAACTCGGGGCCTACGAGCAGTACTTC. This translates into CASSLDQLGAYEQYF.